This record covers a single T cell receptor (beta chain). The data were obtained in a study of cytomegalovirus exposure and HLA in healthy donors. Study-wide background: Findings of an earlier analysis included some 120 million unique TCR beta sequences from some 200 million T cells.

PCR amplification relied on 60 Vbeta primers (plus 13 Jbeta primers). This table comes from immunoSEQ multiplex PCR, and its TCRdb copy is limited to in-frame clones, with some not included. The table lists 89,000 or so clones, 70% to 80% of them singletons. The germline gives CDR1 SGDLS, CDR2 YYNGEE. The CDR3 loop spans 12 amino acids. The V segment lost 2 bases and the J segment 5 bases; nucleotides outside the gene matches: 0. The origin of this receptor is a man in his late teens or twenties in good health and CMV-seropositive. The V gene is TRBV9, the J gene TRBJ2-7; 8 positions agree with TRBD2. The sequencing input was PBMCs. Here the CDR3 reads CASSVGGDEQYF. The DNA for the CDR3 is TGTGCCAGCAGCGTCGGGGGGGACGAGCAGTACTTC.